A selection of T cell receptor beta chains follows, all from one sample in a study of graft-versus-host responses after intestinal transplantation. Which antigens these TCRs recognize remains unknown. Using immunoSEQ multiplex PCR, the repertoire was profiled, and TCRdb retains in-frame clones only, with some absent. Of about 100,000 clones in the sample, roughly 84% are singletons; the top ten hold roughly 0.97%. The sequencing here drew on unstimulated CD4+ T cells sorted from spleen or lymph node cells, taken before transplant. The receptors stem from a human donor who was the organ donor for an intestinal transplant. Each CDR3 is given with its conserved first and last residue. A D gene is named only where the DNA matches it firmly. Expanded clones are given a class, and other clones once, few, many or no size at all.

>NA|TRBV7-9|NA|TRBJ2-3
CASSFPRGPKGDTQYF
TGTGCCAGCAGCTTCCCCAGGGGCCCCAAAGGAGATACGCAGTATTTT
>few|TRBV5-6|TRBD1|TRBJ1-2
CASSSGDSYYGYTF
TGTGCCAGCAGCTCCGGGGACAGCTACTATGGCTACACCTTC
>NA|TRBV6-5|NA|TRBJ1-2
CASSYSHEMGYTF
TGTGCCAGCAGTTACTCTCACGAGATGGGCTACACCTTC
>NA|TRBV6-1|TRBD1|TRBJ1-4
CASSERGLEKLFF
TGTGCCAGCTCGGAAAGGGGGCTGGAAAAACTGTTTTTT
>NA|TRBV4-1|NA|TRBJ2-7
CASSRPGTFDEQYF
TGCGCCAGCAGCCGTCCCGGGACTTTCGACGAGCAGTACTTC
>NA|TRBV25-1|NA|TRBJ1-5
CASSDRGSQPQHF
TGTGCCAGCAGTGACAGGGGCAGTCAGCCCCAGCATTTT
>NA|TRBV4-2|NA|TRBJ1-6
CASSQADRNNSPLHF
TGTGCCAGCAGCCAGGCGGACAGAAACAATTCACCCCTCCACTTT
>NA|TRBV10-1|NA|TRBJ2-7
CASSKTGSTDEQYF
TGCGCCAGCAGTAAGACAGGCAGCACAGACGAGCAGTACTTC
>NA|TRBV6-7|NA|TRBJ2-3
CASSFVGDPTDTQYF
TGTGCCAGCAGTTTTGTGGGGGACCCCACAGATACGCAGTATTTT
>NA|TRBV5-1|NA|TRBJ1-5
CASSPGLNQPQHF
TGCGCCAGCAGCCCGGGACTTAATCAGCCCCAGCATTTT
>NA|TRBV10-3|TRBD2|TRBJ2-3
CAMGASGGAIDTQYF
TGTGCCATGGGGGCTAGCGGGGGGGCCATAGATACGCAGTATTTT
>NA|TRBV5-8|TRBD1|TRBJ1-6
CASSLPSDRPFSYNSPLHF
TGTGCCAGCAGCTTGCCCTCGGACAGGCCCTTCTCCTATAATTCACCCCTCCACTTT
>NA|TRBV20-1|NA|TRBJ2-7
CSARESYEQYF
TGCAGTGCTAGAGAAAGCTACGAGCAGTACTTC
>NA|TRBV30|NA|TRBJ1-5
CAWSLEIDSNQPQHF
TGTGCCTGGAGTTTGGAGATAGATAGCAATCAGCCCCAGCATTTT
>NA|TRBV19|TRBD1|TRBJ2-7
CASSIVLTGVPTRQYF
TGTGCCAGTAGTATCGTGCTAACAGGGGTCCCTACGAGGCAGTACTTC
>NA|TRBV15|NA|TRBJ1-2
CATSSQVLRAGYGYTF
TGTGCCACCAGCAGTCAGGTTCTCAGGGCCGGCTATGGCTACACCTTC
>NA|TRBV5-5|TRBD1|TRBJ2-1
CASSPGQGVLNEQFF
TGTGCCAGCAGCCCAGGACAGGGGGTTCTGAATGAGCAGTTCTTC